This T cell receptor (beta chain) was sequenced for a study of beta chain features in type 1 diabetes. Background on the study: Cell yields, gender and age were comparable in patients and healthy donors. The study, taken as a whole, reports: VDJ junctions in type 1 diabetes patients carried more deletions and fewer insertions.

Concerning this clone: Antigen: not known.

Expressed TCRB transcripts got sequenced, as all isolated RNA was reverse transcribed. Data came from immunoSEQ multiplex PCR; TCRdb stores just in-frame clones and leaves some out. The profile shows 400,000 to 600,000 clones, approximately 30% of them singletons. Sequencing input: naive CD4+ T cells from blood. The origin of this receptor is a young man in good health.

The CDR3 DNA sequence: TGTGCCTGGAGTGTAAAGGGAGGGGGCGCCCGCAATGAGCAGTTCTTC. Translated: CAWSVKGGGARNEQFF. The chain joins TRBV30 to TRBJ2-1; D is possibly TRBD1 or TRBD2 (7 bases each). This CDR3 contains 16 residues. Germline CDR1 GTSNPN, CDR2 SVGIG (reference sequence). V dropped 0 bases and J dropped 6 bases, with 18 bases sitting between them.